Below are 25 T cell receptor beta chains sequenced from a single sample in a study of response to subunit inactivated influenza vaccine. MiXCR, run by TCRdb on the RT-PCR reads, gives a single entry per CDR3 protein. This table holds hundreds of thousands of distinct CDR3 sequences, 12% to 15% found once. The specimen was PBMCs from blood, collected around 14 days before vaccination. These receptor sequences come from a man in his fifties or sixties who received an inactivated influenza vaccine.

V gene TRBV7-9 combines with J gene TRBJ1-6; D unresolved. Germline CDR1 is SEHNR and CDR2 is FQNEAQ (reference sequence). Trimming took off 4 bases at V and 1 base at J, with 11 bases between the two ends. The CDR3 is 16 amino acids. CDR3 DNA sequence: TGTGCCAGCAGCTCCCTTGGCGGGTCCTATAATTCACCCCTCCACTTT. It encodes CASSSLGGSYNSPLHF. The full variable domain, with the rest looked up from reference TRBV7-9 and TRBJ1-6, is DTGVSQNPRHKITKRGQNVTFRCDPISEHNRLYWYRQTLGQGPEFLTYFQNEAQLEKSRLLSDRFSAERPKGSFSTLEIQRTEQGDSAMYLCASSSLGGSYNSPLHFGNGTRLTVT.

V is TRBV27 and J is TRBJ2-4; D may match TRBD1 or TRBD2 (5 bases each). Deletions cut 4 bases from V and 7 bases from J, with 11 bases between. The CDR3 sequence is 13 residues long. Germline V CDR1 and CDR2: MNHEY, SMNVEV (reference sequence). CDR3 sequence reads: CASSSNWGNIQYF. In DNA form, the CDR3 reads TGTGCCAGCAGTTCAAACTGGGGGAACATTCAGTACTTC.

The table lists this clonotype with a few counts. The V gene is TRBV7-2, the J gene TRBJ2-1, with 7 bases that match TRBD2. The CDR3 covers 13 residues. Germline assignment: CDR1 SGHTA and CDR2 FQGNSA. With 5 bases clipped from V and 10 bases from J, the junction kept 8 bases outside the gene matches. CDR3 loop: CASSPGLPVEQFF. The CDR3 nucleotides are TGTGCCAGCAGCCCGGGACTACCCGTAGAGCAGTTCTTC.

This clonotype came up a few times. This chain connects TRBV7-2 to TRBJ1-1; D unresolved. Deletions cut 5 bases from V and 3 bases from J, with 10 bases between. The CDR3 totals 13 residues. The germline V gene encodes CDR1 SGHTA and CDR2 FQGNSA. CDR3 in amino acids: CASSTGLHTEAFF. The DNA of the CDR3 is TGTGCCAGCAGCACCGGACTTCACACTGAAGCTTTCTTT. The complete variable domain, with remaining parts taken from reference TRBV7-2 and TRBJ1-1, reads GAGVSQSPSNKVTEKGKDVELRCDPISGHTALYWYRQSLGQGLEFLIYFQGNSAPDKSGLPSDRFSAERTGGSVSTLTIQRTQQEDSAVYLCASSTGLHTEAFFGQGTRLTVV.

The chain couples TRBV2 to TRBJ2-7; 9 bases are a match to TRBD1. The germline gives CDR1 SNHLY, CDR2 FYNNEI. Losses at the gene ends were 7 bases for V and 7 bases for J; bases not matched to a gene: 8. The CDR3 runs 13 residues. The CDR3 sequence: CASTPGTGREQYF. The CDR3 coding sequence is TGTGCCAGCACCCCCGGGACAGGGAGAGAGCAGTACTTC.

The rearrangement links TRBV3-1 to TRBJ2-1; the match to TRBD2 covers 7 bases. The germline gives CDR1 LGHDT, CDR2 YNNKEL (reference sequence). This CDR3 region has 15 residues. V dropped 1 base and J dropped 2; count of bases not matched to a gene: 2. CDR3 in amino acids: CASSQAGLPYNEQFF. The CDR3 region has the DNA TGTGCCAGCAGCCAAGCGGGACTACCCTACAATGAGCAGTTCTTC.

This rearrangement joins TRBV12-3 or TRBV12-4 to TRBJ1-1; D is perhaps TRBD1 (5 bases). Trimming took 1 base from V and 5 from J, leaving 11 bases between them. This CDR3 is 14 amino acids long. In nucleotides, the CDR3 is TGTGCCAGCAGTTTAGGCAGGGTAAAGACTGAAGCTTTCTTT. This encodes CASSLGRVKTEAFF.

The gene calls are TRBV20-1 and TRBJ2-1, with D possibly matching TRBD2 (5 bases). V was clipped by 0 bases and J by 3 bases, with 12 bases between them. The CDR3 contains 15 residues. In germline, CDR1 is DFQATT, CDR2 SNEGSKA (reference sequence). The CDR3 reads CSARDFGLDYNEQFF. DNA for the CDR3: TGCAGTGCTAGAGATTTTGGACTCGACTACAATGAGCAGTTCTTC.

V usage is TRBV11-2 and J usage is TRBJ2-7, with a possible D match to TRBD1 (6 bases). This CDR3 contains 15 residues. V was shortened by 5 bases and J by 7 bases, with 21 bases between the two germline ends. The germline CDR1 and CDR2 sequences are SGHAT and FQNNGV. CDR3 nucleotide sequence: TGTGCCAGCAGCCCACAAACAGGGTTATGGGGAGAGCAGTACTTC. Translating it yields CASSPQTGLWGEQYF.

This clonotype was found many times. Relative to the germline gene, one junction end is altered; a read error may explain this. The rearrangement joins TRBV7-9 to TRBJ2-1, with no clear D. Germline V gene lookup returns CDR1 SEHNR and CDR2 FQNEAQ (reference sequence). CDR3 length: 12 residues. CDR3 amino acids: CASSLDGYEPFF. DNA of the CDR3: TGTGCCAGCAGCTTAGACGGATATGAGCCGTTCTTC.

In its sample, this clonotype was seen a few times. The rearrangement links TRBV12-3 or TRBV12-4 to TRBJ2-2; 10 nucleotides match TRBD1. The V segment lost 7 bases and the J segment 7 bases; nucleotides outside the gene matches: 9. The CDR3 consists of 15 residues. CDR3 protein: CASTPSGTGVGELFF. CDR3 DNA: TGTGCCAGCACCCCATCCGGGACAGGGGTCGGGGAGCTGTTTTTT.

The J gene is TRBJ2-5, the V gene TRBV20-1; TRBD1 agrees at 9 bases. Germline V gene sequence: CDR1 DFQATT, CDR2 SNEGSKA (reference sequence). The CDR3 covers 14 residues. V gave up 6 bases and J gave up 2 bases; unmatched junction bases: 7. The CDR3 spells CSADYRGPQETQYF. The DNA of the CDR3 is TGCAGTGCAGATTACAGGGGGCCACAAGAGACCCAGTACTTC.

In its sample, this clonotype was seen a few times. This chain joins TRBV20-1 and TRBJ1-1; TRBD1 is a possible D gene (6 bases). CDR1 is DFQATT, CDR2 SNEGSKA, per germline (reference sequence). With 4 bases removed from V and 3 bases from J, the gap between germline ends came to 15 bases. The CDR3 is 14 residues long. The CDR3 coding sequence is TGCAGTGCTACAGCCAGGGGTTTGTACACTGAAGCTTTCTTT. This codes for CSATARGLYTEAFF.

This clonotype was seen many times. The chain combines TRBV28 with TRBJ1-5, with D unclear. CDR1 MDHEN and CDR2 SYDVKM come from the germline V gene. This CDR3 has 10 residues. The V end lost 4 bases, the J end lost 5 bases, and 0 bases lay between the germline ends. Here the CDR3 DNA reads TGTGCCAGCAGTTATCAGCCCCAGCATTTT. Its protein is CASSYQPQHF.

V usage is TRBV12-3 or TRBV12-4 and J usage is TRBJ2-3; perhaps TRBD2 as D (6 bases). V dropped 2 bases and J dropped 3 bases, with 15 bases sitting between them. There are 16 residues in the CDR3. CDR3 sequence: CASSLTPRLATDTQYF. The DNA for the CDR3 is TGTGCCAGCAGTTTAACCCCCCGGCTAGCGACAGATACGCAGTATTTT.

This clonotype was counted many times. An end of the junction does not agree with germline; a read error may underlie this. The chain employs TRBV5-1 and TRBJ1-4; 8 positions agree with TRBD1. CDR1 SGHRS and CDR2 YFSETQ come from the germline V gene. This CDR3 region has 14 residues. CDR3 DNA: TGTGCCAGCAGCCTCGGACAGGGCGGGGAAAAACTGTTTTTT. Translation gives CASSLGQGGEKLFF. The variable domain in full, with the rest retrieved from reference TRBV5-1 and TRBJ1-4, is KAGVTQTPRYLIKTRGQQVTLSCSPISGHRSVSWYQQTPGQGLQFLFEYFSETQRNKGNFPGRFSGRQFSNSRSEMNVSTLELGDSALYLCASSLGQGGEKLFFGSGTQLSVL.

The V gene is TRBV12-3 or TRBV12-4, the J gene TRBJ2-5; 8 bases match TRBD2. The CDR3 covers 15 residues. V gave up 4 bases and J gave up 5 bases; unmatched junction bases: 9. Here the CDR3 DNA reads TGTGCCAGCAGTTCCACGGGAGGGCCACGGGAGACCCAGTACTTC. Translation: CASSSTGGPRETQYF.

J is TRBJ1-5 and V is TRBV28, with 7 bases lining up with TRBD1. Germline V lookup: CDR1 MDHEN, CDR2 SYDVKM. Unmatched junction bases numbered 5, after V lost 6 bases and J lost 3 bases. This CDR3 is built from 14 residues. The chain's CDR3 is CASSVTGSNQPQHF. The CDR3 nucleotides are TGTGCCAGCAGCGTGACAGGGTCCAATCAGCCCCAGCATTTT.

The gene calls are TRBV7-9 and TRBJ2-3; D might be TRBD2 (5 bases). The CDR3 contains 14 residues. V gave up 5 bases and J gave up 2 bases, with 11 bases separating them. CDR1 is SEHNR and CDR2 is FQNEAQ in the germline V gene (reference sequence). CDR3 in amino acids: CASSQTRATDTQYF. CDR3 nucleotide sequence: TGTGCCAGCAGCCAAACGAGGGCCACAGATACGCAGTATTTT.

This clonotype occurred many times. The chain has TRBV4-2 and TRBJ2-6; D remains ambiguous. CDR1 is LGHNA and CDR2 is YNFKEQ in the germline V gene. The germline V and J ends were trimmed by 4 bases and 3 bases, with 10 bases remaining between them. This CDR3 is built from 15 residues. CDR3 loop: CASSLSFLGANVLTF. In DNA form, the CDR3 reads TGTGCCAGCAGCCTCTCATTTCTTGGGGCCAACGTCCTGACTTTC.

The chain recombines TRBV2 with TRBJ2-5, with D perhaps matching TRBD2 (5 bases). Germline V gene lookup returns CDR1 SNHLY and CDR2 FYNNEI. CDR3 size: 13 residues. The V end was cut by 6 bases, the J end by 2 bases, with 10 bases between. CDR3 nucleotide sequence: TGTGCCAGCAGCGCCCGGGAACAAGAGACCCAGTACTTC. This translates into CASSAREQETQYF.

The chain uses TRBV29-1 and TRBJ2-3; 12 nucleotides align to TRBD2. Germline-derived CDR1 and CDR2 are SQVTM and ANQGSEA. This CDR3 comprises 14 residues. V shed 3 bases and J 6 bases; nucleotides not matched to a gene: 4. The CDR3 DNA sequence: TGCAGCGTTGAGGCTAGCGGGAGGGGTGATACGCAGTATTTT. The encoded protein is CSVEASGRGDTQYF.

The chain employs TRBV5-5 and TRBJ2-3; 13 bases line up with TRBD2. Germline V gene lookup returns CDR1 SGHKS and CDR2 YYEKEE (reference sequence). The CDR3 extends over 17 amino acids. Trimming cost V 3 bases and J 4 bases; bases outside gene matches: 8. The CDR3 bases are TGTGCCAGCAGCTGGGGGGGACTAGCGGGGATGGCAGATACGCAGTATTTT. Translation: CASSWGGLAGMADTQYF.

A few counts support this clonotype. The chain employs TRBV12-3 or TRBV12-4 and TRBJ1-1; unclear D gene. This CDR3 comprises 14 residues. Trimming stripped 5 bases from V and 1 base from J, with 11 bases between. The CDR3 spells CASSITLSNTEAFF. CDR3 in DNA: TGTGCCAGCAGTATTACCTTATCGAACACTGAAGCTTTCTTT.

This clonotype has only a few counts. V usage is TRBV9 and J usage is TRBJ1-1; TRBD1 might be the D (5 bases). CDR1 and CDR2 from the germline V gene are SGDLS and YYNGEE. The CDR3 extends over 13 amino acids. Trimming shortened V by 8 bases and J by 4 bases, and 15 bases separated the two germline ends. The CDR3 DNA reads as TGTGCCAGTCAACCCCCTAGGGGCACTGAAGCTTTCTTT. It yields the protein CASQPPRGTEAFF.